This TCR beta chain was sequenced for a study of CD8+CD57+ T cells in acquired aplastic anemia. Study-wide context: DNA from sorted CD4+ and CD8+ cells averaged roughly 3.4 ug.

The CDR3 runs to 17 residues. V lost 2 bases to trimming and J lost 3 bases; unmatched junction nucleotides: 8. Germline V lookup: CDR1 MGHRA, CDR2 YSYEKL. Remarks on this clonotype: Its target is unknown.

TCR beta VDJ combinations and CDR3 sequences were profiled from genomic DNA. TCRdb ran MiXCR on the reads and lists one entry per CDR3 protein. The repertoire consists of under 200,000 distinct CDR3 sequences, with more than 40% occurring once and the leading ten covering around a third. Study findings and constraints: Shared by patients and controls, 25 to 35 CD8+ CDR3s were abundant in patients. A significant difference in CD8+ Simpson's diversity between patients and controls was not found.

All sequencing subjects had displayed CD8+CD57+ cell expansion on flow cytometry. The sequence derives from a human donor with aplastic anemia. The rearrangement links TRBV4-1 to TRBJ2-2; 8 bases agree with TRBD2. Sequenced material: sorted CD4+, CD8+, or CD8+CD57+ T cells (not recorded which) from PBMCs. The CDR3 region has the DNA TGCGCCAGCAGCCAAAACTCGGGAGGGCCGGACACCGGGGAGCTGTTTTTT. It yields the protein CASSQNSGGPDTGELFF.